This TCR beta chain was recovered during a study of Graves' ophthalmopathy and Graves' hyperthyroidism. About the research overall: Peripheral blood collection took place at initial diagnosis, before any treatment. Overall study findings and caveats: Appearing in blood as well were most expanded thyroid clonotypes above 0.001 frequency.

About this clonotype: Its target is unknown.

The CDR3 consists of 16 residues. V was pared by 2 bases and J by 5 bases, with 7 bases of the junction left unmatched. Germline assignment: CDR1 SGDLS and CDR2 YYNGEE. Amplified TCR beta CDR3 regions were obtained using RNA transcripts as template. The first-round RT-PCR employed HTBI primers together with the Qiagen OneStep RT-PCR kit. A multiplex PCR was then performed as the second round. One entry per CDR3 protein, called by TCRdb with MiXCR from the multiplex PCR reads. Of about 48,000 distinct CDR3 sequences in the sample, about 50% were seen once. The chain couples TRBV9 to TRBJ2-2, with 9 nucleotides matching TRBD1. The sequenced sample was peripheral blood. This sequence was found in an adult man with Graves' ophthalmopathy. CDR3 nucleotide sequence: TGTGCCAGCAGCGTGTCGGGACAGGGAGTTACCGGGGAGCTGTTTTTT. Protein sequence: CASSVSGQGVTGELFF. The full variable domain, rest sourced from reference TRBV9 and TRBJ2-2, is DSGVTQTPKHLITATGQRVTLRCSPRSGDLSVYWYQQSLDQGLQFLIQYYNGEERAKGNILERFSAQQFPDLHSELNLSSLELGDSALYFCASSVSGQGVTGELFFGEGSRLTVL.